This TCR beta chain was captured in a study of blood T cells in healthy people across ages (dated by TCRdb to the mid-2010s). Turning to the overall study: In model experiments, template switching captured about one uniquely barcoded TCR beta cDNA molecule for every two T cells. Using deep sequencing normalized with unique cDNA molecular identifiers, the study measured how TCR beta repertoire diversity changes with age. Four age groups were formed from the donors: young (average 16 years), middle-aged (approximately 39), aged (under 70) and long-lived (approximately 78). To avoid experimental bias, donors of different ages were spread randomly across the sequencing lanes. For two donors (one aged 18 to 30 and one aged 80 or older), the study analyzed two additional independent replicas of 1 million unique cDNA reads from the same blood draw. Here is what the overall study found, with its caveats: Estimates of total diversity based on one million sequenced T cells were regarded as lower bounds and as underestimates. There was a strong correlation between observed TCR beta diversity and the percentage of naive T cells measured by flow cytometry. Compared with the aged group, more naive CD4+ T cells, fewer expanded clones and increased TCR diversity were shown by the long-lived group, suggesting age selection. Because profiling used bulk unsorted PBMCs, naive and antigen-experienced compartments could not be compared conclusively. Because donor CMV infection status was unknown, age-related changes in expanded clonotypes were potentially confounded. Observed TCR beta diversity per million T cells fell roughly linearly with age, and a significant reduction was already apparent by age around 40.

Library generation was performed with 5' RACE. The data were produced on an Illumina HiSeq 2500. The second PCR ran for roughly 7 to 11 cycles and used a J-beta primer mix along with a sample-barcoded 5' primer. A unique molecular identifier was introduced onto each TCR beta cDNA molecule by a template-switch 5' adaptor carrying 12 random nucleotides. Each sample yielded at least 2.5 million CDR3-containing paired-end reads. The Mint cDNA synthesis kit, primed by a TRBC-specific oligonucleotide, was used to synthesize first-strand cDNA from all RNA. Following uracil-DNA glycosylase treatment, all cDNA underwent a first 18-cycle PCR with the universal primers M1SS and BC2_uni_R. Processing in the source paper ran as follows. Normalization of each sample was performed by random selection of 1 million high-quality reads, each carrying a distinct molecular identifier. Reads with shared molecular identifiers were discarded instead of being binned into consensus sequences. MiTCR, with a Q25 quality threshold and the strictest error-elimination algorithm, was used for CDR3 identification, clonotype clustering and error correction. A nonparametric unseen species model using Euler transformation provided a lower-bound estimate of total TCR beta diversity. The public reads were run again by TCRdb, first through fastp at Q25 and then through MiXCR, and only productive beta chains were kept. Rows are combined by CDR3 protein, so each entry shows the most common genes and DNA. The V and J calls follow TCRdb's processing rather than the paper's. The sample table records 1.5 million to 2 million distinct CDR3 sequences; approximately 30% of these occur just once. 7.7% of the sample belongs to the ten largest clones.

The table lists this clonotype with many counts. Its target antigen remains unknown. Base qualities are missing; no much larger clone stands one base away. V loses 3 bases of germline sequence and J loses 3 bases, and the interval between the two ends is 9 bases. Counted from cysteine to phenylalanine, this CDR3 has 14 amino acids. The CDR3 DNA has 42 bases and is translated from base 1. Donors were 39 systemically healthy Caucasian individuals from Russia aged roughly 6 to 100 years. Each donor gave ten milliliters of peripheral blood, drawn into EDTA-treated Vacutainer tubes. PBMCs were isolated by Ficoll-Paque density-gradient centrifugation, with at least 6 million obtained per sample. Total RNA, at least 6 micrograms per sample, was extracted from PBMCs with Trizol reagent. Naive CD45RAhigh/CD27high T cell percentages were measured by flow cytometry on a PBMC aliquot from every donor.

Recombination connected TRBV12-3 or TRBV12-4 to TRBJ2-1; the D call is possibly TRBD1 or TRBD2, each sharing 5 bases. The sample consisted of blood. The sequence was obtained from a woman in her twenties or thirties in good health. The sequence in DNA is TGTGCCAGCAGTTTCGGGACCAACTACAATGAGCAGTTCTTC. Its protein reads: CASSFGTNYNEQFF.